This T cell receptor (beta chain) is drawn from a study of CD8+CD57+ T cells in acquired aplastic anemia. About the research overall: The DNA of sorted CD4+ and CD8+ cells averaged approximately 3.2 ug.

Study-level points and caveats: Patients versus controls showed no significant CD8+ Simpson's diversity difference.

Per the germline V gene, CDR1 is SGHNT and CDR2 is YYREEE (reference sequence). This CDR3 spans 16 amino acids. V lost 0 bases to trimming and J lost 4 bases; unmatched junction nucleotides: 5. It was genomic DNA that served as the template for profiling TCR beta VDJ and CDR3. TCRdb re-called the reads through MiXCR, storing one row per CDR3 protein. The repertoire holds around 180,000 distinct CDR3 sequences, less than 50% seen once, with around 2% in the top ten. For sequencing, patients were chosen who had shown expansion of CD8+CD57+ cells by flow cytometry. Everyone among the patients had severe acquired aplastic anemia. Patients had received no therapy at the time of blood sampling. On this clonotype: The target antigen is unknown.

The chain employs TRBV5-4 and TRBJ2-2; TRBD2 aligns across 8 bases. Sequenced material: sorted CD4+, CD8+, or CD8+CD57+ T cells (not recorded which) from PBMCs. The clonotype comes from a human donor with aplastic anemia. The CDR3 DNA reads TGTGCCAGCAGCTTGGAAGCGGGGGCCTCCACCGGGGAGCTGTTTTTT. This encodes CASSLEAGASTGELFF.